Described below is a single T cell receptor (beta chain) sequence and its context. Antigen: not known. V was shortened by 6 bases and J by 7 bases, with 15 bases between the two germline ends. Germline CDR1 is MNHEY and CDR2 is SVGAGI. This CDR3 is 14 amino acids long. The data were obtained in a study of long-term antiretroviral therapy in people with HIV. General study findings and limits: Repertoires from HIV showed CDR3 length ranges narrower than those of controls.

At the survey level, the v3.0 immunoSEQ assay was run. TCRdb's table, derived via immunoSEQ multiplex PCR, lists solely in-frame clones and lacks some. The sample lists 20,000 to 25,000 clones, over 85% occurring once. The chain links TRBV6-5 to TRBJ1-4; possibly TRBD1 for D (5 bases). The receptor was derived from a woman aged 45-65 years with HIV. The input for sequencing was unsorted PBMCs, taken about 4.7 years after starting antiretroviral therapy. The CDR3 nucleotides read TGTGCCAGCAGGAGGGGAGCCTGGGGTGAAAAACTGTTTTTT. Translation: CASRRGAWGEKLFF.